This T cell receptor beta chain emerged from a study of PD-1 blockade in classical Hodgkin lymphoma. The study, taken as a whole, reports: Factors driving the repertoire differences, possibly disease activity or prior therapy, remain undefined. A reduction in baseline TCR diversity was reportedly seen in newly diagnosed patients relative to healthy donors.

About this clone: The antigen remains undetermined.

As to time point: newly diagnosed, previously untreated cHL patient sample. What served as comparison were PBMCs in newly diagnosed, untreated classical Hodgkin lymphoma. Repertoires were generated with immunoSEQ multiplex PCR, while TCRdb's copy carries only in-frame clones and drops some. The table has about 25,000 clones, around 94% seen once; the top ten hold about 3.8%. Looked up from germline, CDR1 is SGHTA and CDR2 is FQGNSA. This CDR3 region has 14 residues. V was cut by 3 bases and J by 5 bases, with 14 bases left in between. Material: peripheral blood mononuclear cells (PBMCs). This TCR was recovered from a human donor with classical Hodgkin lymphoma. The V and J genes are TRBV7-2 and TRBJ2-7; D uncertain. CDR3 in amino acids: CASSLEQVVDEQYF. As DNA, the CDR3 is TGTGCCAGCAGCTTGGAGCAGGTTGTCGACGAGCAGTACTTC.